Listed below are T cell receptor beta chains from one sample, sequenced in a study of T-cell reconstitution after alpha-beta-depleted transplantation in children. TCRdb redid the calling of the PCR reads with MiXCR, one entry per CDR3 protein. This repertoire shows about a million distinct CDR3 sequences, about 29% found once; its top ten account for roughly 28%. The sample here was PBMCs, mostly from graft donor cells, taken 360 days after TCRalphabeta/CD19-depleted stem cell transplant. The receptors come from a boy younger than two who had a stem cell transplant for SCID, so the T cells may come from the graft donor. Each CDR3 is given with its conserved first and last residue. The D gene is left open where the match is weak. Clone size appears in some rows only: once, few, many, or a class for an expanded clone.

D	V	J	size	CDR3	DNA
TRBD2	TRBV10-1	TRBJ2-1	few	CASSVAGGHEQFF	TGCGCCAGCAGTGTAGCGGGGGGACATGAGCAGTTCTTC
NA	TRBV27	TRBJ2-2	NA	CASSPQRGELFF	TGTGCCAGCAGCCCCCAGCGCGGGGAGCTGTTTTTT
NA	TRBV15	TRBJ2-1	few	CATSRVGLYNEQFF	TGTGCCACCAGCAGAGTTGGGCTCTACAATGAGCAGTTCTTC
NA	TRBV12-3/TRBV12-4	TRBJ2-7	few	CASSHTLGYEQYF	TGTGCCAGCAGCCATACCCTGGGGTACGAGCAGTACTTC
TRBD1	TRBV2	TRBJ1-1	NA	CASKGDRLNTEAFF	TGTGCCAGCAAAGGGGACAGACTGAACACTGAAGCTTTCTTT
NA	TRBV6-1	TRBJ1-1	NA	CASSEQQGNTEAFF	TGTGCCAGCAGTGAACAACAGGGGAACACTGAAGCTTTCTTT
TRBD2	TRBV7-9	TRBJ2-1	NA	CASSSPVGLSYNEQFF	TGTGCCAGCAGCTCCCCTGTGGGACTATCGTACAATGAGCAGTTCTTC
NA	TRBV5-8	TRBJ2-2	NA	CASSFYRGFAGELFF	TGTGCCAGCAGCTTCTATCGGGGGTTTGCCGGGGAGCTGTTTTTT
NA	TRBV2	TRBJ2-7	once	CASRTFGTASSSEQYF	TGTGCCAGCAGAACTTTCGGGACTGCCTCATCTAGCGAGCAGTACTTC
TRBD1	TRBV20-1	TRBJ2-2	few	CSASFRGRNTGELFF	TGCAGTGCTAGCTTCAGGGGGCGGAACACCGGGGAGCTGTTTTTT
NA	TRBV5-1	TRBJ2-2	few	CASSLATEGTGELFF	TGCGCCAGCAGCTTGGCCACCGAGGGGACCGGGGAGCTGTTTTTT
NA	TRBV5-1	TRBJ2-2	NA	CASSPRSGTLPGGELFF	TGCGCCAGCAGTCCTCGATCCGGGACTCTTCCCGGCGGGGAGCTGTTTTTT
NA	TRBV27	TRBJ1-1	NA	CASSLSAVNTEAFF	TGTGCCAGCAGTTTATCGGCCGTGAACACTGAAGCTTTCTTT
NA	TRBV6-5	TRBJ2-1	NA	CASSYSNGPQAPNEQFF	TGTGCCAGCAGTTACTCGAATGGACCCCAGGCCCCGAATGAGCAGTTCTTC
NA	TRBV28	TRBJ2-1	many	CASSLPQGWGNEQFF	TGTGCCAGCAGTTTGCCGCAGGGGTGGGGCAATGAGCAGTTCTTC
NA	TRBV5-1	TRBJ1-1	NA	CASSLILGRGYTEAFF	TGCGCCAGCAGCCTTATCCTCGGAAGGGGTTATACTGAAGCTTTCTTT
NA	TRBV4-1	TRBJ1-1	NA	CASSQAMDTRNTEAFF	TGCGCCAGCAGCCAAGCAATGGATACGCGGAACACTGAAGCTTTCTTT
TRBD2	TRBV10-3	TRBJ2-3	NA	CAISGGGARGDTQYF	TGTGCCATCAGTGGGGGAGGGGCCCGAGGGGATACGCAGTATTTT
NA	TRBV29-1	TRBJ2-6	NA	CSVGLAGANVLTF	TGCAGCGTGGGGCTGGCTGGGGCCAACGTCCTGACTTTC
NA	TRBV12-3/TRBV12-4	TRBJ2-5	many	CASSPRENQETQYF	TGTGCCAGCAGTCCCCGGGAGAACCAAGAGACCCAGTACTTC
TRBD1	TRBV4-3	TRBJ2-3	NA	CASSQSPDRTTDTQYF	TGCGCCAGCAGCCAAAGCCCGGACAGGACCACAGATACGCAGTATTTT
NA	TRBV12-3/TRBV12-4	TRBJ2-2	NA	CASVYGGRTGELFF	TGTGCCAGCGTGTACGGGGGGCGCACCGGGGAGCTGTTTTTT
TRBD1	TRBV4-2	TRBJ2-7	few	CASSQERQGTYEQYF	TGTGCCAGCAGCCAAGAGCGACAGGGAACCTACGAGCAGTACTTC
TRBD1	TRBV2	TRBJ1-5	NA	CASMSGGQPQHF	TGTGCCAGCATGTCAGGGGGGCAGCCCCAGCATTTT
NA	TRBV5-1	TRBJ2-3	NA	CASSWDGTDTQYF	TGCGCCAGCAGCTGGGACGGCACAGATACGCAGTATTTT
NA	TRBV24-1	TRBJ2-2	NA	CATSDTGKGTGELFF	TGTGCCACCAGTGACACAGGGAAAGGAACCGGGGAGCTGTTTTTT
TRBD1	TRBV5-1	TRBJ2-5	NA	CASSLMGQNQETQYF	TGCGCCAGCAGCTTGATGGGACAGAACCAAGAGACCCAGTACTTC
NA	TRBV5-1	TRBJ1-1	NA	CASGPIHHTEAFF	TGCGCCAGCGGCCCCATACACCACACTGAAGCTTTCTTT
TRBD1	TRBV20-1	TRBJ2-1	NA	CSLREAGGGEQFF	TGCAGCCTACGCGAAGCAGGGGGCGGTGAGCAGTTCTTC
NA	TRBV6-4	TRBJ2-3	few	CASSSGFGTDTQYF	TGTGCCAGCAGCTCAGGGTTTGGCACAGATACGCAGTATTTT
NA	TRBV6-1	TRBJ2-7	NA	CASRSTGRREQYF	TGTGCCAGCAGATCAACAGGGCGGAGAGAGCAGTACTTC
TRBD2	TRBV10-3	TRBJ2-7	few	CAISESGNNYEQYF	TGTGCCATCAGTGAAAGCGGGAATAACTACGAGCAGTACTTC
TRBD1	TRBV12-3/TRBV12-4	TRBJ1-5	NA	CASTKRQGTNQPQHF	TGTGCCAGCACCAAACGACAGGGGACGAATCAGCCCCAGCATTTT
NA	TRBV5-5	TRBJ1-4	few	CASSAHVIRNEKLFF	TGTGCCAGCAGCGCCCACGTCATTCGGAATGAAAAACTGTTTTTT
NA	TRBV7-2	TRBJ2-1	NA	CASSRGRGVSNRQFF	TGTGCCAGCAGCCGCGGCAGGGGGGTATCAAATAGGCAGTTCTTC
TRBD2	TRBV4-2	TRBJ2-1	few	CASSQDFGLAGGWNEQFF	TGTGCCAGCAGCCAAGATTTCGGACTAGCTGGGGGATGGAATGAGCAGTTCTTC
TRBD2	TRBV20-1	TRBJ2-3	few	CSALPGTSGTDTQYF	TGCAGTGCTCTCCCCGGGACTAGCGGCACAGATACGCAGTATTTT
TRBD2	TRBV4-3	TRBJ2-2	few	CASSRFGLAVNTGELFF	TGCGCCAGCAGCCGCTTCGGCCTAGCGGTTAACACCGGGGAGCTGTTTTTT
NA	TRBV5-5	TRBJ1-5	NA	CASSLGAGRANQPQHF	TGTGCCAGCAGCTTGGGGGCAGGGCGGGCCAATCAGCCCCAGCATTTT
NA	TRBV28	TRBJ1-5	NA	CASSYYRRVRQPQHF	TGTGCCAGCAGCTACTACCGCAGGGTCAGGCAGCCCCAGCATTTT
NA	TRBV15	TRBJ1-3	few	CATSEKRGRMRLGGNTIYF	TGTGCCACCAGCGAAAAAAGGGGACGTATGCGGTTAGGTGGAAACACCATATATTTT
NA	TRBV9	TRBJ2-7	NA	CASSVEGRSPEQYF	TGTGCCAGCAGCGTAGAGGGACGCAGCCCCGAGCAGTACTTC
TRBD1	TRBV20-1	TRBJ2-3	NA	CSASGPGQRGLTDTQYF	TGCAGTGCTAGTGGGCCGGGACAGCGAGGCCTCACAGATACGCAGTATTTT
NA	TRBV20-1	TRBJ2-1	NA	CSARDPRNLYNEQFF	TGCAGTGCTAGAGATCCGAGGAATCTTTACAATGAGCAGTTCTTC
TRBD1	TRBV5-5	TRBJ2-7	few	CASSLDRESSYEQYF	TGTGCCAGCAGCCTCGACAGGGAGAGCTCCTACGAGCAGTACTTC
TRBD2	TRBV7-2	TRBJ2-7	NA	CASSLRTSGGAVEQYF	TGTGCCAGCAGCTTACGGACTAGCGGGGGGGCCGTCGAGCAGTACTTC
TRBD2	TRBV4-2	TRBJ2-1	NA	CASSQEPAGGSSYNEQFF	TGTGCCAGCAGCCAAGAGCCAGCGGGGGGCAGCTCCTACAATGAGCAGTTCTTC
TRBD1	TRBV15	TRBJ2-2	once	CATSRPTNSQGAGELFF	TGTGCCACCAGCAGACCGACTAACTCACAGGGGGCCGGGGAGCTGTTTTTT
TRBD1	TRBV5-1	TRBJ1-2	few	CASSSHGDRLTNYGYTF	TGCGCCAGCAGCTCTCACGGGGACAGACTTACGAACTATGGCTACACCTTC
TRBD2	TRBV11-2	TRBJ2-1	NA	CASSRSGRSYNEQFF	TGTGCCAGCAGCCGTAGCGGGCGAAGCTACAATGAGCAGTTCTTC
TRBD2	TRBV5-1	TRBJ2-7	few	CASSLRGTSGGRPEQYF	TGCGCCAGCAGCTTGAGGGGGACTAGCGGGGGCCGCCCCGAGCAGTACTTC
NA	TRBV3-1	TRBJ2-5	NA	CASSQGRTPGGTQYF	TGTGCCAGCAGCCAAGGGAGGACTCCAGGTGGGACCCAGTACTTC
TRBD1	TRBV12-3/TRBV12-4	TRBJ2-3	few	CASTPGDRAGDTQYF	TGTGCCAGCACCCCTGGGGACAGGGCTGGAGATACGCAGTATTTT
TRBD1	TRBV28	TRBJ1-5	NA	CASSKAGTGGGYSNQPQHF	TGTGCCAGCAGCAAAGCCGGGACAGGTGGGGGTTATAGCAATCAGCCCCAGCATTTT
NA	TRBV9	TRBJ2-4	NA	CASSPRLPGIQYF	TGTGCCAGCAGCCCCAGACTCCCAGGCATTCAGTACTTC